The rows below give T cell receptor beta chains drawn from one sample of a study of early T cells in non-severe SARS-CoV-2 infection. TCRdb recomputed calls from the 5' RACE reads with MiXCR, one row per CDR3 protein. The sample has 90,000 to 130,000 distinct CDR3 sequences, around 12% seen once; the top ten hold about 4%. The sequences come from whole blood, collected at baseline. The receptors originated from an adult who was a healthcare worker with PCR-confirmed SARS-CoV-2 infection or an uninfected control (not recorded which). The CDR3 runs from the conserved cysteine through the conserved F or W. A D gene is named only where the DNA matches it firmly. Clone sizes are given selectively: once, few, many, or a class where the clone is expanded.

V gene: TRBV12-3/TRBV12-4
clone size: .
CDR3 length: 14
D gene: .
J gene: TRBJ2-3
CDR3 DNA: TGTGCCAGCAGTTTACGGGAGCTAGCAGATACGCAGTATTTT
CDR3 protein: CASSLRELADTQYF

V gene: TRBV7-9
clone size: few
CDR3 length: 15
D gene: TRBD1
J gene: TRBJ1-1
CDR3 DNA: TGTGCCAGCAGCGCGGAACAGGGGGTGAACACTGAAGCTTTCTTT
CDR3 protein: CASSAEQGVNTEAFF

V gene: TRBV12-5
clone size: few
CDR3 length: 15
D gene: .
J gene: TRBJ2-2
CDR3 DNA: TGTGCTAGTGGCCACGGGGAGATGAACACCGGGGAGCTGTTTTTT
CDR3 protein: CASGHGEMNTGELFF

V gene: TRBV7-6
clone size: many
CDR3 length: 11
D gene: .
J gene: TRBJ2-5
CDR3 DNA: TGTGCCAGCAGCTTTTTAGAGACCCAGTACTTC
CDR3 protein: CASSFLETQYF

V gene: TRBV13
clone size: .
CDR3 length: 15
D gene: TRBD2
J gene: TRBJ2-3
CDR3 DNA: TGTGCCAGCAGCTTAGGCGGGAGGGGCACAGATACGCAGTATTTT
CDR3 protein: CASSLGGRGTDTQYF

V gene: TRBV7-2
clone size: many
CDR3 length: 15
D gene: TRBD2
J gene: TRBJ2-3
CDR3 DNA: TGTGCCAGCAGCTGGCTAGCGGGGACCACAGATACGCAGTATTTT
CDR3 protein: CASSWLAGTTDTQYF

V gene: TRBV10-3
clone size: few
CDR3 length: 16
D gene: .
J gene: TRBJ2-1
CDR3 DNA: TGTGCCATCAGTGAGCCTACTCGGAGCTCCTACAATGAGCAGTTCTTC
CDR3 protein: CAISEPTRSSYNEQFF

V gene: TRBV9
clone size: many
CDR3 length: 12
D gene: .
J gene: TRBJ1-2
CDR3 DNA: TGTGCCAGCAGCGCGGACTCCTATGGCTACACCTTC
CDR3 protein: CASSADSYGYTF

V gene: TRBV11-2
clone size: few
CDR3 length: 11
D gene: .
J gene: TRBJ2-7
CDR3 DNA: TGTGCCAGCAGCTTAGACGTAGAGCAGTACTTC
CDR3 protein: CASSLDVEQYF

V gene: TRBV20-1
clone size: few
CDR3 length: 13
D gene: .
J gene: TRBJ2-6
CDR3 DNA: TGCAGTGCAGGGATTCCTGGGGCCAACGTCCTGACTTTC
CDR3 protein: CSAGIPGANVLTF

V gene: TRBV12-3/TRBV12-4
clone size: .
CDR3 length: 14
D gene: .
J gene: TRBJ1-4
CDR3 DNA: TGTGCCAGCAGAAGGACAGCTTCTGGTGAAAAACTGTTTTTT
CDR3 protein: CASRRTASGEKLFF

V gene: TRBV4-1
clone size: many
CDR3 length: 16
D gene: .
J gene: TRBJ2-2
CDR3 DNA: TGCGCCAGCAGCCTTATGGTTCCGGCGAACACCGGGGAGCTGTTTTTT
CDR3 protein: CASSLMVPANTGELFF

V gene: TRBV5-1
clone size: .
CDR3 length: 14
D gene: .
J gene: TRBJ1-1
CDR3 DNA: TGCGCCAGCAGCTTGGAAATGGGGAGCACTGAAGCTTTCTTT
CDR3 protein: CASSLEMGSTEAFF

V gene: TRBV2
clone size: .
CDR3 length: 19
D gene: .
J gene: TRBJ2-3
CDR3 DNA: TGTGCCAGCAGTGGACCGTTACCCGGAAGTGGAAGTACTGAGGATACGCAGTATTTT
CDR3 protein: CASSGPLPGSGSTEDTQYF

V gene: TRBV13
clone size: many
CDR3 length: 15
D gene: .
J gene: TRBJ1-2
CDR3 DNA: TGTGCCAGCAGCTTAAGCATGGGAGAGGTCTATGGCTACACCTTC
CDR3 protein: CASSLSMGEVYGYTF

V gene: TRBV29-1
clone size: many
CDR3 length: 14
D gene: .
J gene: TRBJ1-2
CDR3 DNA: TGCAGCGTTGAGTACCGGACACCGGTATATGGCTACACCTTC
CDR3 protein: CSVEYRTPVYGYTF

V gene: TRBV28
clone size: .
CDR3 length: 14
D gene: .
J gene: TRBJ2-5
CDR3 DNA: TGTGCCAGCAGTTTATCCCCCGTACGAAAGACCCAGTACTTC
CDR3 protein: CASSLSPVRKTQYF

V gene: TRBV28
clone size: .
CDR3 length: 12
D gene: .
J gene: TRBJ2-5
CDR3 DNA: TGTGCCAGCAGTTTGAGGGTGGAGACCCAGTACTTC
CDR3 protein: CASSLRVETQYF

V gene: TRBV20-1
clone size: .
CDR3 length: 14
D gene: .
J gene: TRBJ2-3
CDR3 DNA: TGCAGTGCTAGCCCCGGGCCCCGCAGGGATACGCAGTATTTT
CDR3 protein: CSASPGPRRDTQYF

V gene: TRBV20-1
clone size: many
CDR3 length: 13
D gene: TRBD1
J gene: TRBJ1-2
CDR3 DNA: TGCAGTGCTAGAGGGACAGGGAGCTATGGCTACACCTTC
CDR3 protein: CSARGTGSYGYTF

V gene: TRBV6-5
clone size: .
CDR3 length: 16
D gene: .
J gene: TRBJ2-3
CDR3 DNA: TGTGCCAGCAGTTACACCGGGGCGGCAGGCACAGATACGCAGTATTTT
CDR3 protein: CASSYTGAAGTDTQYF

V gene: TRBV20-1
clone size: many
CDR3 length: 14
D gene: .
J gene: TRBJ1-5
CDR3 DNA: TGCAGTGCTAGATGGGTTAGGGGCAATCAGCCCCAGCATTTT
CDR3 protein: CSARWVRGNQPQHF